This T cell receptor (beta chain) is drawn from a study of blood T cell repertoires in COVID-19. The V and J ends lost 2 bases and 6 bases, in that order; junction bases with no gene match: 10. CDR1 and CDR2 from the germline V gene are SEHNR and FQNEAQ (reference sequence). This CDR3 spans 16 amino acids. Using immunoSEQ multiplex PCR, the repertoire was profiled, and TCRdb retains in-frame clones only, with some absent. This sample has just under 80,000 clones, with 80% found just once. The sequenced material came from peripheral blood. The chain links TRBV7-9 to TRBJ1-2; TRBD1 matches at 9 bases. This receptor was identified in a woman in her 70s with acute or convalescent COVID-19. The CDR3 is CASSLIPDRGRDGYTF. CDR3 coding DNA: TGTGCCAGCAGCTTAATTCCGGACAGGGGTCGGGATGGCTACACCTTC.